These 17 T cell receptor beta chains came from one sample sequenced in a study of cytomegalovirus exposure and HLA in healthy donors. Vbeta (60) and Jbeta (13) primers were used in the PCR. Repertoires were generated with immunoSEQ multiplex PCR, while TCRdb's copy carries only in-frame clones and drops some. The sample includes about 140,000 clones, roughly 76% of them seen just once. The sequenced sample was PBMCs. The source is a female donor in good health and CMV-seronegative.

This chain links TRBV2 with TRBJ2-3; the match to TRBD2 covers 7 bases. J was trimmed by 12 bases and V by 8 bases; bases with no gene match: 11. The CDR3 totals 12 residues. Germline CDR1 is SNHLY and CDR2 is FYNNEI. CDR3 nucleotide sequence: TGTGCCAGCTTCTTGGGAGGGACGGCTCAGTATTTT. It yields the protein CASFLGGTAQYF.

V usage is TRBV19 and J usage is TRBJ1-2, with TRBD1 as a possible D gene (5 bases). The V and J ends lost 5 bases and 6 bases respectively, with 19 bases between them. The CDR3 has 15 amino acids. CDR1 and CDR2 (germline): LNHDA, SQIVND (reference sequence). The CDR3 DNA follows: TGTGCCAGTAGTCTAAGCTCGGGGGGGGTCCATGGCTACACCTTC. Translated: CASSLSSGGVHGYTF.

The rearrangement joins TRBV6-5 to TRBJ2-7; 8 nucleotides line up with TRBD1. The germline gives CDR1 MNHEY, CDR2 SVGAGI. With V trimmed by 5 bases and J by 5 bases, 8 bases remained unmatched. The CDR3 covers 14 residues. CDR3 coding DNA: TGTGCCAGCAGTCCTCGGACAGGGAGGAACGAGCAGTACTTC. Amino acid sequence: CASSPRTGRNEQYF.

This clone showed up just a few times. V usage is TRBV25-1 and J usage is TRBJ2-1; a possible D gene is TRBD2 (7 bases). The CDR3 extends over 16 amino acids. V lost 5 bases, J lost 8 bases, and 22 bases lay in between. Per the germline V gene, CDR1 is MGHDK and CDR2 is SYGVNS. CDR3 amino acids: CASSSRTTGGPYEQFF. The CDR3 region has the DNA TGTGCCAGCAGTTCTCGAACGACGGGGGGCCCGTATGAGCAGTTCTTC.

The V call is TRBV7-9, the J call TRBJ2-7; D is perhaps TRBD1 (6 bases). The V end lost 5 bases, the J end lost 7 bases, and 18 bases lay between the germline ends. This CDR3 is 14 amino acids long. Germline CDR1 SEHNR, CDR2 FQNEAQ (reference sequence). CDR3 coding DNA: TGTGCCAGCAGCCCCGACAGGCCCCTACGAGAGCAGTACTTC. Translated, it gives CASSPDRPLREQYF.

J is TRBJ2-1 and V is TRBV13; 13 bases line up with TRBD2. The CDR3 spans 16 residues. After removal of 4 bases from V and 1 base from J, the junction contained 1 base not matched to a gene. Germline CDR1 is PRHDT and CDR2 is FYEKMQ (reference sequence). The CDR3 coding sequence is TGTGCCAGCAGCTCGGGACTAGCGGGGTCCTACAATGAGCAGTTCTTC. Translated, it gives CASSSGLAGSYNEQFF.

The chain joins TRBV19 to TRBJ1-2; 10 bases match TRBD1. In germline, CDR1 is LNHDA, CDR2 SQIVND (reference sequence). The CDR3 totals 15 residues. Trimming took 3 bases from V and 4 from J; bases not matched to a gene: 5. The CDR3 loop is CASSIPTGGAYGYTF. CDR3 DNA: TGTGCCAGTAGTATCCCGACAGGGGGCGCCTATGGCTACACCTTC.

The rearrangement links TRBV18 to TRBJ2-7; 7 bases align to TRBD2. There are 13 residues in the CDR3. The V and J ends lost 6 bases and 5 bases, in that order; junction bases with no gene match: 7. Germline assignment: CDR1 KGHSH and CDR2 LQKENI. DNA of the CDR3: TGTGCCAGCTCCCCGGCAGGGAGGGACGAGCAGTACTTC. Translation gives CASSPAGRDEQYF.

J is TRBJ1-4 and V is TRBV7-9; 7 nucleotides line up with TRBD1. The CDR3 is 14 residues long. Germline V gives CDR1 SEHNR, CDR2 FQNEAQ (reference sequence). After removal of 3 bases from V and 11 bases from J, the junction contained 9 bases not matched to a gene. CDR3 in DNA: TGTGCCAGCAGCTTCGCAACACTACAGGGGAAACTGTTTTTT. Translated: CASSFATLQGKLFF.

A few counts support this clone. The genes are TRBV30 and TRBJ1-6; no definite D call. The V end lost 1 base, the J end lost 7 bases, and 8 bases lay between the germline ends. The germline CDR1 and CDR2 sequences are GTSNPN and SVGIG (reference sequence). The CDR3 loop spans 13 amino acids. CDR3: CAWSASRNSPLHF. The CDR3 bases are TGTGCCTGGAGTGCAAGCAGGAATTCACCCCTCCACTTT.

The chain recombines TRBV19 with TRBJ2-7; weak D call: TRBD1 (6 bases). CDR3 size: 14 residues. Trimming took off 4 bases at V and 3 bases at J, with 13 bases between the two ends. Germline-derived CDR1 and CDR2 are LNHDA and SQIVND (reference sequence). CDR3 sequence (DNA): TGTGCCAGTAGTACTCAGGACAGCCTCTACGAGCAGTACTTC. Its protein product is CASSTQDSLYEQYF.

This chain connects TRBV30 to TRBJ1-4; D may be TRBD1 (6 bases). There are 18 residues in the CDR3. Germline lookup yields CDR1 GTSNPN and CDR2 SVGIG (reference sequence). V lost 0 bases and J 1 base, leaving 18 bases between the germline ends. DNA for the CDR3: TGTGCCTGGAGTGTACAGGGACACCTAGGGGGAACTAATGAAAAACTGTTTTTT. It codes for CAWSVQGHLGGTNEKLFF.

The V gene is TRBV14, the J gene TRBJ2-3; 7 bases match TRBD1. Trimming at V came to 4 bases and at J to 2 bases, leaving 6 bases not matched to a gene. This CDR3 has 15 residues. From germline, CDR1 is SGHDN and CDR2 FVKESK. The CDR3: CASSPRQGDTDTQYF. The CDR3 DNA reads as TGTGCCAGCAGCCCCCGACAGGGAGACACAGATACGCAGTATTTT. Variable domain in full (rest from reference TRBV14 and TRBJ2-3): EAGVTQFPSHSVIEKGQTVTLRCDPISGHDNLYWYRRVMGKEIKFLLHFVKESKQDESGMPNNRFLAERTGGTYSTLKVQPAELEDSGVYFCASSPRQGDTDTQYFGPGTRLTVL.

With regard to this clone: The identical CDR3 is also encoded by other nucleotide sequences in the sample. The chain has TRBV6-5 and TRBJ2-7; D is unclear. The CDR3 covers 13 residues. Germline loops: CDR1 MNHEY, CDR2 SVGAGI. Trimming cost V 0 bases and J 3 bases, with 6 bases left between them. The CDR3 loop reads CASSYSRGYEQYF. The CDR3 nucleotides are TGTGCCAGCAGTTACTCGAGAGGCTACGAGCAGTACTTC.

This clone was detected only a few times. The chain joins TRBV28 to TRBJ1-5; D is unclear. V was clipped by 6 bases and J by 1 base, with 10 bases between them. The CDR3 loop spans 14 amino acids. Germline V gene sequence: CDR1 MDHEN, CDR2 SYDVKM. In DNA, the CDR3 is TGTGCCAGCAGCTACGGTAAAAGCAATCAGCCCCAGCATTTT. It yields the protein CASSYGKSNQPQHF.

The chain has TRBV30 and TRBJ2-3, with TRBD1 matching over 10 bases. CDR3 length equals 14 residues. The germline V gene encodes CDR1 GTSNPN and CDR2 SVGIG (reference sequence). J gave up 4 bases and V 1 base, and 2 bases lay outside the gene matches. The CDR3 DNA is TGTGCCTGGAGTGGGACAGGGGGACCAGATACGCAGTATTTT. It specifies CAWSGTGGPDTQYF.

The J gene is TRBJ2-2, the V gene TRBV11-3; TRBD1 aligns across 7 bases. CDR1 and CDR2 (germline): SGHNT, YENEEA. Trimming at V came to 1 base and at J to 6 bases, leaving 5 bases not matched to a gene. CDR3 length equals 15 residues. Written as DNA, the CDR3 is TGTGCCAGCAGCTTAGGGGGAACAGGGGCCGGGGAGCTGTTTTTT. Encoded protein: CASSLGGTGAGELFF.